Below are 12 T cell receptor beta chains sequenced from a single sample in a study of T-cell memory formation after mild COVID-19. TCRdb independently ran MiXCR on the 5' RACE reads; one entry per CDR3 protein. This sample has approximately 580,000 distinct CDR3 sequences, with 20% found just once. Sequencing was carried out using PBMCs or a T cell subset sorted from them (not recorded which). Source of these receptors: an adult woman who had mild COVID-19 (a few samples of this study predate the infection). Cell type and time point are not known.

This clonotype was found a few times. The chain uses TRBV5-1 and TRBJ2-5; D gene uncertain. Trimming left V 3 bases short and J 2 bases short, with 8 bases between. Germline lookup yields CDR1 SGHRS and CDR2 YFSETQ. The CDR3 extends over 13 amino acids. The chain's CDR3 is CASSWADQETQYF. The DNA of the CDR3 is TGCGCCAGCAGCTGGGCCGATCAAGAGACCCAGTACTTC.

The V call is TRBV6-1, the J call TRBJ2-2; D uncertain. The germline CDR1 and CDR2 sequences are MNHNS and SASEGT. V lost 6 bases, J lost 6 bases, and 8 bases lay in between. CDR3 size: 12 residues. Here the CDR3 DNA reads TGTGCCAGCAGACGAGTGGCCGGGGAGCTGTTTTTT. It specifies CASRRVAGELFF.

This clonotype was counted only a few times. The chain is built from TRBV12-3 or TRBV12-4 and TRBJ2-1; unclear D gene. The CDR3 is made up of 12 amino acids. Trimming shortened V by 6 bases and J by 10 bases, and 13 bases separated the two germline ends. CDR3: CASSRILVEQFF. CDR3 nucleotides: TGTGCCAGCAGCCGGATCCTGGTGGAGCAGTTCTTC.

This clonotype was observed a handful of times. The chain uses TRBV7-9 and TRBJ1-5; 9 bases are a match to TRBD1. Losses at the gene ends were 2 bases for V and 4 bases for J; bases not matched to a gene: 6. The CDR3 has 16 amino acids. Germline V lookup: CDR1 SEHNR, CDR2 FQNEAQ (reference sequence). The DNA for the CDR3 is TGTGCCAGCAGCTTATTCATAGGGACAGGGAATCAGCCCCAGCATTTT. Encoded protein: CASSLFIGTGNQPQHF. Full variable domain (missing parts from reference TRBV7-9 and TRBJ1-5): DTGVSQNPRHKITKRGQNVTFRCDPISEHNRLYWYRQTLGQGPEFLTYFQNEAQLEKSRLLSDRFSAERPKGSFSTLEIQRTEQGDSAMYLCASSLFIGTGNQPQHFGDGTRLSIL.

The chain is built from TRBV5-4 and TRBJ2-2, with D perhaps matching TRBD2 (6 bases). The germline V and J ends were trimmed by 4 bases and 6 bases, with 16 bases remaining between them. The CDR3 runs to 15 residues. Per the germline V gene, CDR1 is SGHNT and CDR2 is YYREEE (reference sequence). This chain's CDR3 is CASSPESGGAGELFF. In nucleotides, the CDR3 is TGTGCCAGCAGCCCGGAGAGCGGAGGGGCCGGGGAGCTGTTTTTT.

This clonotype was detected many times. The V call is TRBV20-1, the J call TRBJ1-5; no definite D call. There are 14 residues in the CDR3. The germline V gene encodes CDR1 DFQATT and CDR2 SNEGSKA (reference sequence). Trimming removed 4 bases at V and 4 bases at J, with 14 bases between. The CDR3 bases are TGCAGTGCTACAGACGGCAGAGAAAATCAGCCCCAGCATTTT. The encoded protein is CSATDGRENQPQHF.

The rearrangement joins TRBV11-2 to TRBJ2-1; D is uncertain. Germline loops: CDR1 SGHAT, CDR2 FQNNGV. V was pared by 0 bases and J by 12 bases, with 15 bases between. The CDR3 has 14 residues. DNA for the CDR3: TGTGCCAGCAGCTTAGATGTCTTCTTGGACGGGCAGTTCTTC. Translating gives CASSLDVFLDGQFF.

V gene TRBV27 combines with J gene TRBJ1-1, with TRBD1 matching 7 bases. The CDR3 is 13 residues long. Trimming at V came to 4 bases and at J to 4 bases, leaving 3 bases not matched to a gene. Per the germline V gene, CDR1 is MNHEY and CDR2 is SMNVEV (reference sequence). The CDR3 sequence is CASSSGQPTEAFF. DNA of the CDR3: TGTGCCAGCAGTTCGGGACAGCCCACTGAAGCTTTCTTT.

This clonotype has a handful of counts. The genes are TRBV4-2 and TRBJ2-2; D gene ambiguous. The CDR3 spans 13 residues. Germline lookup yields CDR1 LGHNA and CDR2 YNFKEQ. With 2 bases removed from V and 6 bases from J, the gap between germline ends came to 7 bases. In DNA form, the CDR3 reads TGTGCCAGCAGCCAATGGTTTCCCGGGGAGCTGTTTTTT. Protein product: CASSQWFPGELFF.

This chain uses TRBV6-5 with TRBJ2-6, with 10 bases aligning to TRBD1. Germline CDR1 is MNHEY and CDR2 is SVGAGI. V lost 6 bases, J lost 3 bases, and 2 bases stayed unmatched. This CDR3 is built from 15 residues. As DNA, the CDR3 is TGTGCCAGCAGGACAGGGGGCTTTGGGGCCAACGTCCTGACTTTC. Its translation: CASRTGGFGANVLTF.

This clonotype was detected once. The gene calls are TRBV2 and TRBJ1-4; TRBD1 might be the D (5 bases). V lost 6 bases and J lost 8, with 10 bases in between. The CDR3 extends over 12 amino acids. The V gene's germline CDR1 is SNHLY and CDR2 FYNNEI. DNA of the CDR3: TGTGCCAGCAGCGCCGGGGCAGAAAAACTGTTTTTT. Amino acids: CASSAGAEKLFF.

The V call is TRBV9, the J call TRBJ2-3, with 12 bases aligning to TRBD2. With V trimmed by 0 bases and J by 6 bases, 8 bases remained unmatched. This CDR3 comprises 17 residues. Germline V gene data show CDR1 as SGDLS and CDR2 as YYNGEE. CDR3 coding DNA: TGTGCCAGCAGCGTAGGGGCTAGCGGGGGGGCGGTGGATACGCAGTATTTT. This codes for CASSVGASGGAVDTQYF.